This entry lists 23 T cell receptor beta chains sequenced from one sample in a study of CD4 T cells in relation to SARS-CoV-2 and coronaviruses. Method: immunoSEQ multiplex PCR; TCRdb's copy keeps in-frame clones and lacks some. The repertoire includes under 25,000 clones, 70% to 80% of them detected once, and roughly a quarter sits in the top ten. The antigens these receptors bind are not known. The unexposed donors gave CD4+ T cells in 2011-2018, prior to COVID-19. CD4+ T cells were isolated from the cells after around 9 days of culture. Sequencing was carried out using CD4+ T cells from PBMCs, cultured in vitro. All receptors derive from a human donor in good health.

In its sample, this clone was seen a few times. The chain links TRBV10-1 to TRBJ2-4; 9 bases agree with TRBD1. J lost 7 bases, V lost 4 bases, and 8 bases had no gene match. Germline V gives CDR1 WNHNN, CDR2 SYGVQD (reference sequence). The CDR3 totals 15 residues. The CDR3 sequence: CASSASGTGRNIQYF. The CDR3 DNA reads TGCGCCAGCAGTGCATCCGGGACAGGGCGGAACATTCAGTACTTC.

As DNA, the CDR3 is TGTGCCAGCAGCGTAGACCAGGGAAAAGAGACCCAGTACTTC. This translates into CASSVDQGKETQYF. This chain connects TRBV9 to TRBJ2-5, with D tentatively TRBD1 (5 bases). Germline values: CDR1 SGDLS, CDR2 YYNGEE. The CDR3 has 14 amino acids. V lost 0 bases and J lost 3, with 9 bases in between. Looking up the rest from reference TRBV9 and TRBJ2-5 gives the full variable domain: DSGVTQTPKHLITATGQRVTLRCSPRSGDLSVYWYQQSLDQGLQFLIQYYNGEERAKGNILERFSAQQFPDLHSELNLSSLELGDSALYFCASSVDQGKETQYFGPGTRLLVL.

This rearrangement joins TRBV2 to TRBJ2-3; D not resolved. CDR3 size: 11 residues. Germline CDR1 and CDR2: SNHLY and FYNNEI. Trimming left V 3 bases short and J 9 bases short, with 7 bases between. CDR3 sequence: CASSDPGTQYF. CDR3 DNA: TGTGCCAGCAGTGACCCAGGCACGCAGTATTTT.

This sequence joins TRBV24-1 and TRBJ1-2; D remains unclear. The CDR3 loop spans 17 amino acids. Germline V lookup: CDR1 KGHDR, CDR2 SFDVKD. V lost 3 bases and J lost 10, with 26 bases in between. The DNA of the CDR3 is TGTGCCACCAGTGATATCGGACCGTCGAGGATTATGGAGAACTACACCTTC. As protein: CATSDIGPSRIMENYTF.

This clone was seen more than once but under ten times. The rearrangement uses TRBV5-1 and TRBJ1-6, with 9 nucleotides matching TRBD1. V gave up 4 bases and J gave up 8 bases; unmatched junction bases: 10. CDR1 is SGHRS, CDR2 YFSETQ, per germline. The CDR3 consists of 16 residues. This chain's CDR3 is CASSPMGDRADSPLHF. Here the CDR3 DNA reads TGCGCCAGCAGCCCGATGGGGGACAGGGCTGATTCACCCCTCCACTTT.

The chain recombines TRBV4-1 with TRBJ2-3; no clear D gene. The CDR3 runs to 13 residues. Germline V CDR1 and CDR2: MGHRA, YSYEKL. V was shortened by 8 bases and J by 1 base, with 10 bases between the two germline ends. The CDR3 protein is CASGIAGTDTQYF. CDR3 bases: TGCGCCAGCGGGATCGCGGGCACAGATACGCAGTATTTT.

In this sample, this clone turned up once. The V and J genes are TRBV7-9 and TRBJ1-2, with D perhaps matching TRBD1 (6 bases). V lost 6 bases and J 8 bases, leaving 13 bases between the germline ends. The CDR3 has 12 amino acids. Per the germline V gene, CDR1 is SEHNR and CDR2 is FQNEAQ (reference sequence). The CDR3 reads CASRRDIAGYTF. The CDR3 DNA sequence: TGTGCCAGCAGACGGGACATCGCCGGCTACACCTTC.

J is TRBJ2-5 and V is TRBV5-1; 12 bases are a match to TRBD2. V was clipped by 3 bases and J by 2 bases; unmatched bases: 5. Germline V CDR1 and CDR2: SGHRS, YFSETQ. CDR3 length: 16 amino acids. The CDR3 reads CASSSSGGAVQETQYF. The CDR3 DNA sequence: TGCGCCAGCAGCTCTAGCGGGGGGGCCGTTCAAGAGACCCAGTACTTC.

The chain has TRBV6-5 and TRBJ1-1, with D perhaps matching TRBD1 (5 bases). With 5 bases removed from V and 3 bases from J, the gap between germline ends came to 13 bases. CDR1 and CDR2 (germline): MNHEY, SVGAGI. The length of the CDR3 is 14 residues. The CDR3 here is CASSTRTGDTEAFF. The CDR3 bases are TGTGCCAGCAGTACAAGAACAGGAGACACTGAAGCTTTCTTT.

This sequence joins TRBV6-6 and TRBJ2-3; D remains ambiguous. Germline V gives CDR1 MNHNY, CDR2 SVGAGI (reference sequence). The CDR3 runs to 13 residues. V lost 1 base to trimming and J lost 6 bases, with 8 bases between them. The chain's CDR3 is CASSYFRRDTQYF. CDR3 in DNA: TGTGCCAGCAGTTACTTTAGACGTGATACGCAGTATTTT.

The V call is TRBV19, the J call TRBJ2-7, with 8 bases that match TRBD1. Per the germline V gene, CDR1 is LNHDA and CDR2 is SQIVND (reference sequence). The CDR3 has 14 amino acids. Germline trimming cut 9 bases from V and 0 bases from J; bases unmatched to any gene: 7. The chain's CDR3 is CASATGDSSYEQYF. The CDR3 DNA is TGTGCCAGCGCGACAGGGGACAGCTCCTACGAGCAGTACTTC.

The chain uses TRBV10-3 and TRBJ1-2; D remains unclear. This CDR3 region has 12 residues. Germline V gives CDR1 ENHRY, CDR2 SYGVKD. V was clipped by 0 bases and J by 6 bases, with 5 bases between them. The CDR3 loop is CAISESLDGYTF. CDR3 nucleotide sequence: TGTGCCATCAGTGAGTCACTGGATGGCTACACCTTC.

This chain links TRBV30 with TRBJ1-1; D is undetermined. Per the germline V gene, CDR1 is GTSNPN and CDR2 is SVGIG (reference sequence). V dropped 5 bases and J dropped 0 bases, with 13 bases sitting between them. The CDR3 runs 14 residues. The CDR3 DNA is TGTGCCTGGGCAAAAAGTAAGTTGAACACTGAAGCTTTCTTT. Its protein product is CAWAKSKLNTEAFF.

The V call is TRBV10-3, the J call TRBJ1-2; the D is unclear. The germline CDR1 and CDR2 sequences are ENHRY and SYGVKD. This CDR3 comprises 13 residues. V was pared by 6 bases and J by 4 bases, with 12 bases between. The CDR3 protein is CAIRTDGVYGYTF. The CDR3 region has the DNA TGTGCCATCAGGACGGACGGAGTCTATGGCTACACCTTC.

This clone was recorded a few times. This rearrangement joins TRBV28 to TRBJ1-6; D unclear. The CDR3 spans 12 residues. Germline values: CDR1 MDHEN, CDR2 SYDVKM. The ends were cut back, 6 bases at V and 8 bases at J, with 8 bases in the middle. CDR3: CASSEPDSPLHF. The CDR3 nucleotides read TGTGCCAGCAGCGAGCCGGATTCACCCCTCCACTTT.

The CDR3, as DNA: TGTGCCAGCAAGGGGGATTCACCCCTCCACTTT. Translating it yields CASKGDSPLHF. The chain uses TRBV4-2 and TRBJ1-6; weak D call: TRBD1 (6 bases). The CDR3 has 11 residues. V was cut by 7 bases and J by 8 bases, with 6 bases left in between. Per the germline V gene, CDR1 is LGHNA and CDR2 is YNFKEQ.

The chain has TRBV5-1 and TRBJ2-7; possible D gene TRBD1, 6 bases. The CDR3 totals 14 residues. V was pared by 0 bases and J by 6 bases, with 13 bases between. From germline, CDR1 is SGHRS and CDR2 YFSETQ. The CDR3 spells CASSLDRVEGEQYF. The CDR3 DNA reads TGCGCCAGCAGCTTGGACAGGGTAGAGGGCGAGCAGTACTTC.

CDR3 protein: CASSVAADTTKEQFF. As DNA, the CDR3 is TGTGCCAGCAGCGTAGCAGCTGACACCACGAAGGAGCAGTTCTTC. The rearrangement uses TRBV9 and TRBJ2-1; D not certain. The V gene lost 0 bases and the J gene lost 10 bases, with 17 bases spanning the gap. Germline V gene lookup returns CDR1 SGDLS and CDR2 YYNGEE. The CDR3 extends over 15 amino acids. The whole variable domain, remainder taken from reference TRBV9 and TRBJ2-1, is DSGVTQTPKHLITATGQRVTLRCSPRSGDLSVYWYQQSLDQGLQFLIQYYNGEERAKGNILERFSAQQFPDLHSELNLSSLELGDSALYFCASSVAADTTKEQFFGPGTRLTVL.

The table lists this clone with a few counts. The rearrangement links TRBV7-9 to TRBJ2-7; a possible D gene is TRBD2 (5 bases). The CDR3 loop spans 12 amino acids. Trimming took off 5 bases at V and 3 bases at J, with 8 bases between the two ends. The germline CDR1 and CDR2 sequences are SEHNR and FQNEAQ (reference sequence). In nucleotides, the CDR3 is TGTGCCAGCAGCCCGGGGTTCTACGAGCAGTACTTC. It translates to CASSPGFYEQYF.

This clone was seen more than once but under ten times. V usage is TRBV6-2 or TRBV6-3 and J usage is TRBJ1-3; D gene uncertain. V was pared by 4 bases and J by 3 bases, with 10 bases between. CDR1 and CDR2 (germline): MNHEY, SVGEGT. The CDR3 is made up of 14 amino acids. CDR3 amino acids: CASSWQAFGNTIYF. The CDR3 coding sequence is TGTGCCAGCAGTTGGCAGGCGTTTGGAAACACCATATATTTT.

The chain joins TRBV4-3 to TRBJ2-7, with 9 bases that match TRBD2. The germline gives CDR1 LGHNA, CDR2 YSLEER. The CDR3 runs to 15 residues. V lost 1 base to trimming and J lost 4 bases; unmatched junction nucleotides: 5. DNA for the CDR3: TGCGCCAGCAGCCAAGCATTGCGGGAGGGGTACGAGCAGTACTTC. This translates into CASSQALREGYEQYF.

The chain employs TRBV5-6 and TRBJ2-3, with D uncertain. This CDR3 has 14 residues. Between the trimmed V and J ends, which lost 0 bases and 4 bases, there was a span of 9 bases. The germline gives CDR1 SGHDT, CDR2 YYEEEE. DNA of the CDR3: TGTGCCAGCAGCTTGGCGGGTGTCCCAGATACGCAGTATTTT. Translated, it gives CASSLAGVPDTQYF.

The genes are TRBV6-6 and TRBJ2-6; D is perhaps TRBD2 (6 bases). Germline-derived CDR1 and CDR2 are MNHNY and SVGAGI (reference sequence). This CDR3 is 15 amino acids long. V lost 10 bases and J 0 bases, leaving 13 bases between the germline ends. CDR3 sequence: CAITGLRSGANVLTF. Here the CDR3 DNA reads TGTGCCATAACGGGACTTCGCTCTGGGGCCAACGTCCTGACTTTC.